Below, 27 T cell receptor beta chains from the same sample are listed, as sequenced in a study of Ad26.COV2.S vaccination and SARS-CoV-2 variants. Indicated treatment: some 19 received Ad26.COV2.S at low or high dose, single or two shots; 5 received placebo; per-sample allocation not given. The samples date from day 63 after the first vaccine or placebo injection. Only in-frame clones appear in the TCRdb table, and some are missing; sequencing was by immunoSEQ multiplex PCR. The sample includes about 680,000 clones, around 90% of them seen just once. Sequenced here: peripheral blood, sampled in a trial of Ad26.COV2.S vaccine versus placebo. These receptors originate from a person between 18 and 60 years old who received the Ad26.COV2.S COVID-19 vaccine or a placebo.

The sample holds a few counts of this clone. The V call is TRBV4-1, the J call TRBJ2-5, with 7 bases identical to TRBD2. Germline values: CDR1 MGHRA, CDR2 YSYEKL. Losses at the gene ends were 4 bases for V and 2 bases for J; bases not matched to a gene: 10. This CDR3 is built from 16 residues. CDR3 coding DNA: TGCGCCAGCAGCCCGCTGAAGAGCGGGGAGCAAGAGACCCAGTACTTC. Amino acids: CASSPLKSGEQETQYF.

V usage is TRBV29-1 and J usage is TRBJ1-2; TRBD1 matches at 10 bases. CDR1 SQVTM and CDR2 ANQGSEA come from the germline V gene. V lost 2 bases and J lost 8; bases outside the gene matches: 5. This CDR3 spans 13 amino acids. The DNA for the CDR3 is TGCAGCGTTGAACGGGACAGGGGTGTAGGCTACACCTTC. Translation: CSVERDRGVGYTF.

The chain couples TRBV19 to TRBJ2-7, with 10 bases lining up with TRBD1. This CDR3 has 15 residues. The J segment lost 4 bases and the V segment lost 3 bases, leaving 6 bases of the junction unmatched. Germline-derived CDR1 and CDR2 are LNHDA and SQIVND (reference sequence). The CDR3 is CASSMGQGPGYEQYF. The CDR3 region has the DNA TGTGCCAGTAGTATGGGACAGGGGCCAGGTTACGAGCAGTACTTC. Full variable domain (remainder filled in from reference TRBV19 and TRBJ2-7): DGGITQSPKYLFRKEGQNVTLSCEQNLNHDAMYWYRQDPGQGLRLIYYSQIVNDFQKGDIAEGYSVSREKKESFPLTVTSAQKNPTAFYLCASSMGQGPGYEQYFGPGTRLTVT.

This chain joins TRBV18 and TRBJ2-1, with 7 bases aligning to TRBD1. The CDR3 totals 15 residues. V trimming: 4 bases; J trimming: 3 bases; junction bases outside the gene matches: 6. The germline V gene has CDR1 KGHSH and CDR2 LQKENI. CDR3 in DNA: TGTGCCAGCTCACAGCAACAGGGGAGCTACAATGAGCAGTTCTTC. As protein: CASSQQQGSYNEQFF.

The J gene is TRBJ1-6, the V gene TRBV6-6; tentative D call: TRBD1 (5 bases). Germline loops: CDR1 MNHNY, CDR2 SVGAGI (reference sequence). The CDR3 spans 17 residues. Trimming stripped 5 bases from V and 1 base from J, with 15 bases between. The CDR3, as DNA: TGTGCCAGCAGTCTATCAGGGATAGGGTCCTATAATTCACCCCTCCACTTT. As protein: CASSLSGIGSYNSPLHF.

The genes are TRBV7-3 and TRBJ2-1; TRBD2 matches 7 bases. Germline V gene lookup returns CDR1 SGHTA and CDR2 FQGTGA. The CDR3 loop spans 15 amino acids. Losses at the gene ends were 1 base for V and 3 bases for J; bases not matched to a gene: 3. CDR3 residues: CASSLRRTSYNEQFF. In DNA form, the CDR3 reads TGTGCCAGCAGCTTAAGGCGGACTAGCTACAATGAGCAGTTCTTC.

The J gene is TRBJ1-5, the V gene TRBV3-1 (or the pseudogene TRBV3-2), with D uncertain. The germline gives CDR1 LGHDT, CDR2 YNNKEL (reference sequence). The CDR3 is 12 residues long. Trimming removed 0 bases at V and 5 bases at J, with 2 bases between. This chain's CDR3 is CASSQEDQPQHF. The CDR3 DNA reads TGTGCCAGCAGCCAAGAAGATCAGCCCCAGCATTTT.

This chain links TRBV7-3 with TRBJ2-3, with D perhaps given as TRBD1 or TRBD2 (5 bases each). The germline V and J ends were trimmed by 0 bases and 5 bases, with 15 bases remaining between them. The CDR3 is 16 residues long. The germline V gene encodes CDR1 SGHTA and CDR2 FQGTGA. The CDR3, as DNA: TGTGCCAGCAGCTTAACGGCCTTCGGGGCGGGAGATACGCAGTATTTT. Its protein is CASSLTAFGAGDTQYF.

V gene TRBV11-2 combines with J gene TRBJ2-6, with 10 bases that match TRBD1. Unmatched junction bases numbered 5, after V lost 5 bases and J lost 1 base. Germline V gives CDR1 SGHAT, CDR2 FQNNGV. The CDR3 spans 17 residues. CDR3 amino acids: CASSRWGQGSGANVLTF. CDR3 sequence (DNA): TGTGCCAGCAGCAGATGGGGACAGGGGTCTGGGGCCAACGTCCTGACTTTC.

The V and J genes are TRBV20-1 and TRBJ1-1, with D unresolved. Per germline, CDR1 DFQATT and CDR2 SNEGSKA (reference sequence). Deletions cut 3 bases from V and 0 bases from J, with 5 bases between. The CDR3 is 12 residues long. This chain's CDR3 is CSASNVNTEAFF. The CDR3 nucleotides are TGCAGTGCTAGTAACGTGAACACTGAAGCTTTCTTT.

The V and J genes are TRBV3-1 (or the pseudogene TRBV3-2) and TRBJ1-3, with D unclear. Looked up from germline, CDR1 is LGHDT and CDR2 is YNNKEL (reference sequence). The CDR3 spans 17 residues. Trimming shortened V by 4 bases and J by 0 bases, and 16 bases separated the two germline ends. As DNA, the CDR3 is TGTGCCAGCAGCCTCAACGAGGGTTTTAGCTCTGGAAACACCATATATTTT. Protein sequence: CASSLNEGFSSGNTIYF.

DNA for the CDR3: TGTGCCAGCAGCTTAGGGCCCAATAATTCACCCCTCCACTTT. Translated: CASSLGPNNSPLHF. The chain has TRBV11-2 and TRBJ1-6; the D is unclear. The V gene lost 1 base and the J gene lost 5 bases, with 6 bases spanning the gap. The CDR3 runs to 14 residues. Germline lookup yields CDR1 SGHAT and CDR2 FQNNGV.

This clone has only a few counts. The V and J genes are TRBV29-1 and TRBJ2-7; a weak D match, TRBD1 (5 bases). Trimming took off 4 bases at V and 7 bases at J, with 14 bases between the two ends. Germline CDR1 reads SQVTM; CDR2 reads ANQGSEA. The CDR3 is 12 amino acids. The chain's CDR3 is CSVGGYTTEQYF. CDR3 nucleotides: TGCAGCGTTGGGGGCTACACTACGGAGCAGTACTTC.

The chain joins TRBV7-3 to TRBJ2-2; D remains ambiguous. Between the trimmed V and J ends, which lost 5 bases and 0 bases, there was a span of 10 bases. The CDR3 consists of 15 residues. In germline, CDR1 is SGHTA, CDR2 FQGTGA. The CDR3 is CASSALPTNTGELFF. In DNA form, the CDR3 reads TGTGCCAGCAGCGCGCTGCCCACGAACACCGGGGAGCTGTTTTTT.

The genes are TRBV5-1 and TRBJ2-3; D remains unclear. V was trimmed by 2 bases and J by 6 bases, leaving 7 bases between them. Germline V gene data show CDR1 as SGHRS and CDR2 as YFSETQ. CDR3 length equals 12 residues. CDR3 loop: CASSFQADTQYF. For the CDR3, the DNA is TGCGCCAGCAGCTTCCAGGCGGATACGCAGTATTTT.

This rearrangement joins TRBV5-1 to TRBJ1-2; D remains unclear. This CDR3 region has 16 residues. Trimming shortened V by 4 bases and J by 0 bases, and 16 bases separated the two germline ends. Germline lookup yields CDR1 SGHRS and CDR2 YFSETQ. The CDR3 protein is CASSVADGLTNYGYTF. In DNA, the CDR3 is TGCGCCAGCAGCGTGGCGGACGGACTGACTAACTATGGCTACACCTTC.

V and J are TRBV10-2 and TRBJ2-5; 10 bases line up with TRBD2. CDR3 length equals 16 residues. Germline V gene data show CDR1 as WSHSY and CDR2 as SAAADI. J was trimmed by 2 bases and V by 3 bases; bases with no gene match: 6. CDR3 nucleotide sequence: TGCGCCAGCAGTGATTCGGCTAGCGGGGGACAAGAGACCCAGTACTTC. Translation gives CASSDSASGGQETQYF.

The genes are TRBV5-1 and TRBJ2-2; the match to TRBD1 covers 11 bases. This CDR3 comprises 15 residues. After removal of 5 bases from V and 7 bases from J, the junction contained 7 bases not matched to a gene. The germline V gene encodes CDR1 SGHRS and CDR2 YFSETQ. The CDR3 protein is CASRPGQGADGELFF. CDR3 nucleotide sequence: TGCGCCAGCAGACCCGGACAGGGGGCCGACGGGGAGCTGTTTTTT.

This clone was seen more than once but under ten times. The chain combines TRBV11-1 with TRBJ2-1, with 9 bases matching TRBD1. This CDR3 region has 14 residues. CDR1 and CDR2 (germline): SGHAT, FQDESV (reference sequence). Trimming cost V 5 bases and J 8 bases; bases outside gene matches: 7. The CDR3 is CASSVTGGHYEQFF. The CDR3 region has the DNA TGTGCCAGCAGCGTAACAGGGGGCCACTATGAGCAGTTCTTC.

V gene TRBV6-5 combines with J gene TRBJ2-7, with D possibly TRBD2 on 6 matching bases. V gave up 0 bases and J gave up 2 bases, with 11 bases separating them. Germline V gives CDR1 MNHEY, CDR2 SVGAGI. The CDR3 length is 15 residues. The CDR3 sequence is CASSYSGRGTYEQYF. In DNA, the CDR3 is TGTGCCAGCAGTTACTCTGGGCGGGGAACCTACGAGCAGTACTTC.

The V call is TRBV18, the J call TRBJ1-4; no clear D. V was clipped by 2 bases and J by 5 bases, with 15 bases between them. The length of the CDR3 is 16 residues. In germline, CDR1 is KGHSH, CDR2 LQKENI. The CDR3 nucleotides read TGTGCCAGCTCACCATCCGGGCCAGGCACCAATGAAAAACTGTTTTTT. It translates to CASSPSGPGTNEKLFF.

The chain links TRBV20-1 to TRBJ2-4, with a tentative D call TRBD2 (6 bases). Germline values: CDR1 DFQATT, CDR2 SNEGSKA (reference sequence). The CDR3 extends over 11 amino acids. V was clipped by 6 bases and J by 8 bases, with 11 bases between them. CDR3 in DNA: TGCAGTGCAGTGACTAGTGACATTCAGTACTTC. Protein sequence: CSAVTSDIQYF.

The CDR3 sequence is CASSGVVAGTTYEQYF. The CDR3 DNA sequence: TGTGCCAGCAGTGGTGTAGTCGCGGGAACCACCTACGAGCAGTACTTC. The chain links TRBV6-1 to TRBJ2-7; weak D call: TRBD2 (6 bases). V lost 4 bases and J 2 bases, leaving 18 bases between the germline ends. The CDR3 extends over 16 amino acids. Germline values: CDR1 MNHNS, CDR2 SASEGT.

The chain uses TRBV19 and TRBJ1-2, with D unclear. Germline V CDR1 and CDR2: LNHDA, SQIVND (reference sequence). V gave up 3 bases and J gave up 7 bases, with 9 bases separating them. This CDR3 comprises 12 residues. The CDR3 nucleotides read TGTGCCAGTAGTATGGCGCAGCTTGGCTACACCTTC. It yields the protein CASSMAQLGYTF.

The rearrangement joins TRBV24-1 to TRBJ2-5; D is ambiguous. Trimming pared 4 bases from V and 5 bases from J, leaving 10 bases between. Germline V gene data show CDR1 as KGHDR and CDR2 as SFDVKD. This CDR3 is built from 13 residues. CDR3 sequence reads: CATSDPTQETQYF. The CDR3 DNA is TGTGCCACCAGTGACCCCACCCAGGAGACCCAGTACTTC.

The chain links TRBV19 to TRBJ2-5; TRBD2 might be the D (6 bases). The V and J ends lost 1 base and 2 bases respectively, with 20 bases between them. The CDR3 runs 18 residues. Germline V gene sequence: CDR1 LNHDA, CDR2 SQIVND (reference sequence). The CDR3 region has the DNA TGTGCCAGTAGTATAGGTGGGGCGGCAGTCGCGGGACAAGAGACCCAGTACTTC. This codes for CASSIGGAAVAGQETQYF.

CDR3 coding DNA: TGCGCCAGCAGCCAGGAGGGGCCTGAGCAGTTCTTC. Its protein is CASSQEGPEQFF. The rearrangement joins TRBV4-1 to TRBJ2-1; possible D gene TRBD2, 6 bases. This CDR3 contains 12 residues. From germline, CDR1 is MGHRA and CDR2 YSYEKL. The V end was cut by 3 bases, the J end by 9 bases, with 9 bases between.